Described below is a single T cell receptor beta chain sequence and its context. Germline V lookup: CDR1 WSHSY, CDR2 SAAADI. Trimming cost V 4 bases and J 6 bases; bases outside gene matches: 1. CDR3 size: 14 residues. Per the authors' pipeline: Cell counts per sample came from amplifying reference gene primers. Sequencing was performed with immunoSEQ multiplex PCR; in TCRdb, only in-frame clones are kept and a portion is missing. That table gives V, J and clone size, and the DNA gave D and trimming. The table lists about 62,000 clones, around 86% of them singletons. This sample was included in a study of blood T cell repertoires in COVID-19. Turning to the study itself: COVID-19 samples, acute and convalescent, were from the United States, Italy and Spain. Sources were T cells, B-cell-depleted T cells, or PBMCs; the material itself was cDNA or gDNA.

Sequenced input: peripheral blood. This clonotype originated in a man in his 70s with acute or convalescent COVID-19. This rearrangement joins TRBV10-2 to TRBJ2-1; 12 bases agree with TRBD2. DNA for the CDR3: TGCGCCAGCAGTGGGACTAGCGGGATCAATGAGCAGTTCTTC. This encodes CASSGTSGINEQFF.